Reported below is one TCR beta chain. No cognate antigen has been identified for it. No qualities accompany the bases; no much larger clone lies one base away. There are 14 amino acids in the CDR3, from cysteine to phenylalanine inclusive. Here the CDR3 DNA is all that survives: 42 bases in frame from base 1. The germline V gene supplies CDR1 MGHRA and CDR2 YSYEKL. V and J lose 0 bases and 3 bases, and a span of 7 bases separates them. Libraries were made using the immunoSEQ multiplex PCR assay. RNA was extracted from all samples and reverse transcribed into cDNA, which served as template for TCR sequencing. First-strand cDNA was synthesized with SuperScript III using a 2:1 mix of oligo-dT and random hexamers. A synthetic immune receptor repertoire was used to assess amplification bias, and residual bias was removed computationally. The published analysis was carried out like this. Raw reads were preprocessed to remove errors, and CDR3 was defined according to IMGT conventions as the region from the conserved cysteine to phenylalanine. Clonality was computed by normalizing Shannon entropy by log2 of the number of productive unique TCRs and subtracting the result from 1. CD4 or CD8 identity of scalp clones was inferred by cross-referencing scalp TCRbeta sequences with sorted blood CD4 and CD8 repertoires. The source is immuneACCESS, and TCRdb retained only in-frame sequences with V and J called. Part of the clones is not carried over; for the studies checked, unresolved V genes explain less than half of this, and the remainder is unexplained. V and J calls and clone size are given by that table; D and trimming were obtained from the DNA. The sample table shows around 210,000 clones, and around three fifths are seen once. Under 5% of the sample rests with the top ten.

This sample was taken from a study of CD8+ T cells in alopecia areata (dated by TCRdb to 2016 to 2019). In terms of the full investigation: To study T cell clonal expansion in alopecia areata, the researchers applied high-throughput TCRbeta sequencing to both the C3H/HeJ mouse model and human patients. immunoSEQ multiplex PCR using 35 Vbeta forward primers and 13 Jbeta reverse primers was used to amplify TCRbeta CDR3 regions. RNA was obtained with the PAXgene miRNA kit for fixed scalp, the miRNeasy kit for PBMCs, and the RNeasy kit for mouse skin. Scalp clonality was compared among normal scalp (n=4), patchy alopecia areata scalp (n=8), and alopecia totalis/universalis scalp (n=8). Scalp tissue and sorted CD4+ and CD8+ peripheral blood T cells from patchy and totalis/universalis alopecia areata patients and from healthy controls were covered by human TCRbeta sequencing. Overall study results and their limits: Unlike mouse skin, which is dominated by gammadelta T cells, normal human skin has resident alphabeta T cells that are also sequenced, and this complicates analysis of the scalp TCR repertoire. Higher clonality and more expanded CD8+ clones were observed in lesional scalp than in normal scalp, particularly in alopecia totalis/universalis, a finding suggestive of antigenic drive. Shared TCR sequences between patients were less evident than in mice, which may be partly attributable to HLA diversity in the patient population.

PBMCs were isolated by density centrifugation and stained for CD3, CD4 and CD8, and CD4+ and CD8+ T cells were sorted on a FACSAria. Unaffected controls provided scalp biopsies and blood samples. The TCR comes from a human donor in good health. Sequenced input: CD8+ T cells sorted from blood. The chain is made from TRBV4-1 and TRBJ2-3; tentative D gene TRBD1, with 6 bases matching. The CDR3 region: CASSQDTGTDTQYF. The DNA sequence is as follows: TGCGCCAGCAGCCAAGATACAGGGACAGATACGCAGTATTTT.